The sample holds a few counts of the clone carrying this T cell receptor (beta chain). This CDR3 spans 15 amino acids. CDR1 and CDR2 (germline): LNHNV, YYDKDF (reference sequence). V gave up 5 bases and J gave up 3 bases; unmatched junction bases: 5. This sample is part of a study of beta chain features in type 1 diabetes. The entirety of the isolated RNA underwent reverse transcription, so expressed TCRB transcripts were sequenced. An average near 3.57 million reads came from naive, central memory and regulatory T cell samples. The assay was immunoSEQ multiplex PCR, and TCRdb's table has in-frame clones only and misses some. The data show over 700,000 clones, with 15% to 20% seen just once and 0.02% to 0.025% held by the top ten. Markers CD45RO/CCR7/CD25/CD127/CD95/CD27 served to sort CD4+ naive, central memory, regulatory and stem cell-like memory cells. Sorting gave populations that all exceeded 98% purity.

Sequencing was performed on naive CD4+ T cells from blood. The source of this sequence is a woman between 18 and 29 years old in good health. This chain links TRBV15 with TRBJ1-4, with 8 bases aligning to TRBD1. The CDR3 nucleotides are TGTGCCACCAGCCGCAGGACAGGGTCTAATGAAAAACTGTTTTTT. This codes for CATSRRTGSNEKLFF.